This TCR beta chain was sequenced for a study of blood T cell repertoires in COVID-19. V was clipped by 1 base and J by 4 bases, with 5 bases between them. The CDR3 sequence is 13 residues long. TCRdb's table, derived via immunoSEQ multiplex PCR, lists solely in-frame clones and lacks some. The data hold some 38,000 clones, with 91% observed a single time. The V gene is TRBV12-3 or TRBV12-4, the J gene TRBJ2-1, with D uncertain. What was sequenced was peripheral blood. This sequence originates from a woman in her twenties or thirties in a cohort sampled during active COVID-19. This CDR3 reads CASSLGRYNEQFF. The CDR3 DNA follows: TGTGCCAGCAGTTTAGGCAGGTACAATGAGCAGTTCTTC.